The 18 T cell receptor beta chains below were found in one sample sequenced in a study of T-cell memory formation after mild COVID-19. TCRdb reprocessed the 5' RACE reads with MiXCR, giving one entry per CDR3 protein. The table lists about 500,000 distinct CDR3 sequences, roughly 21% of them singletons. The sequenced material came from PBMCs or a T cell subset sorted from them (not recorded which). Receptors were obtained from an adult woman who had mild COVID-19 (a few samples of this study predate the infection). Cell type and time point are not known.

In its sample, this clonotype was seen a few times. CDR3 protein: CASSLTWPGELFF. The CDR3, as DNA: TGCGCCAGCAGCTTGACGTGGCCCGGGGAGCTGTTTTTT. This chain connects TRBV5-1 to TRBJ2-2; D not certain. With 1 base removed from V and 6 bases from J, the gap between germline ends came to 7 bases. The CDR3 extends over 13 amino acids. Germline V gives CDR1 SGHRS, CDR2 YFSETQ.

This clonotype came up a few times. The chain couples TRBV6-2 or TRBV6-3 to TRBJ2-1, with D perhaps matching TRBD1 (5 bases). The V gene lost 7 bases and the J gene lost 0 bases, with 13 bases spanning the gap. Germline CDR1 is MNHEY and CDR2 is SVGEGT. The CDR3 runs to 15 residues. This CDR3 reads CASNWTPSSYNEQFF. The CDR3 DNA reads as TGTGCCAGCAACTGGACACCGAGCTCCTACAATGAGCAGTTCTTC.

The chain has TRBV6-1 and TRBJ2-7; D perhaps matches TRBD2 (6 bases). Germline assignment: CDR1 MNHNS and CDR2 SASEGT. This CDR3 has 15 residues. V was cut by 2 bases and J by 7 bases, with 18 bases left in between. The CDR3 region is CASSEKGSGEWEQYF. The CDR3 DNA reads TGTGCCAGCAGTGAAAAGGGTAGCGGCGAGTGGGAGCAGTACTTC.

This clonotype was counted a few times. The chain couples TRBV12-3 or TRBV12-4 to TRBJ2-1; D may be TRBD2 (5 bases). The V and J ends lost 6 bases and 3 bases respectively, with 9 bases between them. CDR3 length equals 13 residues. The CDR3 loop reads CASSRRGYNEQFF. Here the CDR3 DNA reads TGTGCCAGCAGCCGCCGGGGCTACAATGAGCAGTTCTTC.

This chain joins TRBV5-1 and TRBJ2-5, with 12 nucleotides matching TRBD2. V was clipped by 2 bases and J by 1 base; unmatched bases: 6. From germline, CDR1 is SGHRS and CDR2 YFSETQ. The CDR3 totals 17 residues. The CDR3 bases are TGCGCCAGCAGCTTCACCAGGACTAGCGGGGCCCAAGAGACCCAGTACTTC. This sequence encodes CASSFTRTSGAQETQYF.

This clonotype showed up just a few times. J is TRBJ2-1 and V is TRBV6-2 or TRBV6-3; 12 bases fit TRBD2. This CDR3 is built from 16 residues. The ends lost 6 bases at V and 7 bases at J; junction bases unmatched: 10. In germline, CDR1 is MNHEY, CDR2 SVGEGT. The CDR3 coding sequence is TGTGCCAGCAGGCCCCACCTAGCGGGAGGGCCTAATGAGCAGTTCTTC. It yields the protein CASRPHLAGGPNEQFF.

With regard to this clonotype: One end of the junction is discordant with germline, which a read error may explain. The chain joins TRBV25-1 to TRBJ2-3; TRBD2 aligns across 9 bases. The germline CDR1 and CDR2 sequences are MGHDK and SYGVNS. The CDR3 is 18 residues long. The CDR3: CASSERAGGRGGTDTHYF. The CDR3 DNA is TGTGCCAGCAGTGAAAGGGCGGGAGGGCGCGGAGGCACAGATACGCATTATTTT.

This clonotype appeared a few times. This chain connects TRBV24-1 to TRBJ2-3; D is unclear. CDR3 length equals 14 residues. Between the trimmed V and J ends, which lost 3 bases and 5 bases, there was a span of 11 bases. Germline loops: CDR1 KGHDR, CDR2 SFDVKD. Here the CDR3 reads CATSDLGHGDTQYF. The CDR3 DNA reads as TGTGCCACCAGTGATCTAGGGCATGGAGATACGCAGTATTTT.

This clonotype was seen a handful of times. The chain couples TRBV5-6 to TRBJ1-4; 7 bases are shared with TRBD1. The CDR3 totals 15 residues. The V segment lost 3 bases and the J segment 6 bases; nucleotides outside the gene matches: 8. Germline V gives CDR1 SGHDT, CDR2 YYEEEE. CDR3 nucleotides: TGTGCCAGCAGCTACAGGGGACCCAGGGATGAAAAACTGTTTTTT. Its translation is CASSYRGPRDEKLFF.

This clonotype was found a few times. The genes are TRBV13 and TRBJ1-4; 8 bases fit TRBD1. Trimming cost V 3 bases and J 5 bases; bases outside gene matches: 5. Germline V CDR1 and CDR2: PRHDT, FYEKMQ (reference sequence). This CDR3 contains 15 residues. The CDR3 coding sequence is TGTGCCAGCAGCTTGAGGACAGGGTTGAATGAAAAACTGTTTTTT. Amino acids: CASSLRTGLNEKLFF. The variable domain in full, with the rest retrieved from reference TRBV13 and TRBJ1-4, is AAGVIQSPRHLIKEKRETATLKCYPIPRHDTVYWYQQGPGQDPQFLISFYEKMQSDKGSIPDRFSAQQFSDYHSELNMSSLELGDSALYFCASSLRTGLNEKLFFGSGTQLSVL.

The chain carries TRBV23-1 and TRBJ2-2; 9 bases line up with TRBD2. TRBV23-1 counts as an open reading frame of uncertain function. The trim removed 0 bases at V and 4 bases at J, leaving 6 bases unmatched. The CDR3 sequence is 17 residues long. The DNA of the CDR3 is TGCGCCAGCAGTCAATCGGGCCTAGCGGGAACCACCGGGGAGCTGTTTTTT. It yields the protein CASSQSGLAGTTGELFF.

The V call is TRBV5-6, the J call TRBJ1-6, with D possibly matching TRBD1 (6 bases). V was cut by 0 bases and J by 5 bases, with 9 bases left in between. The germline V gene encodes CDR1 SGHDT and CDR2 YYEEEE. The CDR3 has 15 residues. CDR3 DNA: TGTGCCAGCAGCTTGGGACAGGCTAATAATTCACCCCTCCACTTT. Translating gives CASSLGQANNSPLHF.

This clonotype was seen only once. The V gene is TRBV6-1, the J gene TRBJ2-4; 8 bases are a match to TRBD2. V gave up 7 bases and J gave up 0 bases; unmatched junction bases: 8. Germline CDR1 is MNHNS and CDR2 is SASEGT. The CDR3 length is 16 residues. The CDR3 is CASTSGGGVAKNIQYF. The CDR3 nucleotides are TGTGCCAGCACGTCCGGGGGGGGAGTAGCCAAAAACATTCAGTACTTC.

This chain uses TRBV29-1 with TRBJ2-1; no firm D call. CDR1 is SQVTM, CDR2 ANQGSEA, per germline. This CDR3 is 12 amino acids long. The V gene lost 4 bases and the J gene lost 6 bases, with 10 bases spanning the gap. The CDR3 region is CSVGSGLNEQFF. The CDR3 DNA is TGCAGCGTTGGCTCGGGTCTCAATGAGCAGTTCTTC.

This clonotype was observed a few times. CDR3: CAISDPRGVNYGYTF. The CDR3 DNA is TGTGCCATCAGTGACCCCCGAGGGGTGAACTATGGCTACACCTTC. This chain joins TRBV10-3 and TRBJ1-2; tentative D call: TRBD1 (5 bases). The CDR3 consists of 15 residues. V lost 3 bases, J lost 2 bases, and 13 bases lay in between. In germline, CDR1 is ENHRY, CDR2 SYGVKD.

A few counts support this clonotype. The rearrangement joins TRBV28 to TRBJ2-3; 8 bases align to TRBD2. V shed 0 bases and J 4 bases; nucleotides not matched to a gene: 6. Germline V gene data show CDR1 as MDHEN and CDR2 as SYDVKM. CDR3 length: 16 amino acids. The DNA for the CDR3 is TGTGCCAGCAGTTTATGGGCTAGCGGGCGGGCAGATACGCAGTATTTT. Residues: CASSLWASGRADTQYF. Variable domain in full (rest from reference TRBV28 and TRBJ2-3): DVKVTQSSRYLVKRTGEKVFLECVQDMDHENMFWYRQDPGLGLRLIYFSYDVKMKEKGDIPEGYSVSREKKERFSLILESASTNQTSMYLCASSLWASGRADTQYFGPGTRLTVL.

The V call is TRBV20-1, the J call TRBJ1-1; 9 bases are shared with TRBD1. The CDR3 runs to 14 residues. V dropped 7 bases and J dropped 0; count of bases not matched to a gene: 6. Germline lookup yields CDR1 DFQATT and CDR2 SNEGSKA (reference sequence). The CDR3 coding sequence is TGCAGTGGGAATCGGGACAGGGTGAACACTGAAGCTTTCTTT. It encodes CSGNRDRVNTEAFF.

This clonotype was found a few times. The chain is built from TRBV5-1 and TRBJ2-1; D gene ambiguous. The CDR3 length is 11 residues. Trimming stripped 4 bases from V and 7 bases from J, with 6 bases between. Germline values: CDR1 SGHRS, CDR2 YFSETQ. In DNA form, the CDR3 reads TGCGCCAGCAGCGTACGTAATGAGCAGTTCTTC. This encodes CASSVRNEQFF.